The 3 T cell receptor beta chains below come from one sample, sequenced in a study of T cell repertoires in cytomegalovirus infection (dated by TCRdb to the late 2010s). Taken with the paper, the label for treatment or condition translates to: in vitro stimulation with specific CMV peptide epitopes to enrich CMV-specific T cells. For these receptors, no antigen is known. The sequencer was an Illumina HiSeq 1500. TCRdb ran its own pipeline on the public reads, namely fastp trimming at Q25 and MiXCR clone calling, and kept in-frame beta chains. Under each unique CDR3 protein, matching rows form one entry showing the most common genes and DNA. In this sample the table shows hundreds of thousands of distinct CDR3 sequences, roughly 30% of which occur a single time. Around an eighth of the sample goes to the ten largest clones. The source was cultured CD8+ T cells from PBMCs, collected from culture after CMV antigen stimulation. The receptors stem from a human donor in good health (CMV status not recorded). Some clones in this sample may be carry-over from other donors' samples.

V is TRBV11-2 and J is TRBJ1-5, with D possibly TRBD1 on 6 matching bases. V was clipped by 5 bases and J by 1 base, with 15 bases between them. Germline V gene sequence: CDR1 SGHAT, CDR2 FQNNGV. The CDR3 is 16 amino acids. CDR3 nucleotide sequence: TGTGCCAGCAGCCCAAGGGTAAGGGGGAGCAATCAGCCCCAGCATTTT. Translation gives CASSPRVRGSNQPQHF.

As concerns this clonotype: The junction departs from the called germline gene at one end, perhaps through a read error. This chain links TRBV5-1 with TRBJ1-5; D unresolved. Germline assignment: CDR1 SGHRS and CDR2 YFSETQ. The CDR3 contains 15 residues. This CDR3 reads CASSLEGYSIQPQHF. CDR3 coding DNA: TGCGCCAGCAGCTTGGAAGGTTATAGCATTCAGCCCCAGCATTTT.

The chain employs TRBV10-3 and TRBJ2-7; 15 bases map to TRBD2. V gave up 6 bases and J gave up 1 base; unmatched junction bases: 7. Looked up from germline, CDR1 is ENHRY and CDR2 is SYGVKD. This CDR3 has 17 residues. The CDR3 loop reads CAIRGTSGGNSSYEQYF. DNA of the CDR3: TGTGCCATCAGGGGGACTAGCGGGGGGAACAGTTCCTACGAGCAGTACTTC.